This T cell receptor (beta chain) was recovered during a study of blood T cell repertoires in COVID-19. Whole-study context: Researchers got acute and convalescent COVID-19 samples from the United States, Italy and Spain. The analysed material was cDNA or gDNA that came from T cells, B-cell-depleted T cells, or PBMCs.

TCRdb's table, derived via immunoSEQ multiplex PCR, lists solely in-frame clones and lacks some. In the table there are more than 45,000 clones, 85% to 90% of which are singletons. The CDR3 extends over 11 amino acids. Germline V gene data show CDR1 as DFQATT and CDR2 as SNEGSKA (reference sequence). V gave up 7 bases and J gave up 3 bases; unmatched junction bases: 3. The material sequenced was peripheral blood. The chain uses TRBV20-1 and TRBJ2-7, with 7 bases identical to TRBD1. The sequence was obtained from a human donor in a cohort sampled during active COVID-19. The CDR3 sequence: CSVRQGYEQYF. The CDR3 bases are TGCAGTGTGAGACAGGGCTACGAGCAGTACTTC.